Listed here are 7 T cell receptor beta chains from one sample, sequenced in a study of early T cells in non-severe SARS-CoV-2 infection. TCRdb fed the 5' RACE reads into MiXCR, producing one record per CDR3 protein. The profile shows over 50,000 distinct CDR3 sequences, around 12% of them singletons. The sequenced sample consisted of whole blood. The receptors here all came from an adult who was a healthcare worker with PCR-confirmed SARS-CoV-2 infection or an uninfected control (not recorded which).

This clonotype was seen a few times. V and J are TRBV11-2 and TRBJ2-1; possibly TRBD2 for D (6 bases). V gave up 4 bases and J gave up 4 bases, with 17 bases separating them. Germline values: CDR1 SGHAT, CDR2 FQNNGV. This CDR3 region has 16 residues. The CDR3 is CASSSATGTLYNEQFF. The CDR3 DNA reads as TGTGCCAGCAGCTCCGCCACGGGGACTTTGTACAATGAGCAGTTCTTC.

At least ten counts were recorded for this clonotype. The chain joins TRBV11-2 to TRBJ2-3; D may be TRBD2 (6 bases). V lost 4 bases, J lost 6 bases, and 14 bases lay in between. CDR1 and CDR2 (germline): SGHAT, FQNNGV. This CDR3 comprises 14 residues. CDR3 in DNA: TGTGCCAGCAGCTCTTTCAGGACTAAGGATACGCAGTATTTT. The encoded protein is CASSSFRTKDTQYF.

The chain has TRBV11-2 and TRBJ2-6, with D unresolved. CDR1 and CDR2 (germline): SGHAT, FQNNGV. V lost 8 bases, J lost 0 bases, and 8 bases lay in between. CDR3 length equals 14 residues. The DNA for the CDR3 is TGTGCCAGCGGCGCTAGCTCTGGGGCCAACGTCCTGACTTTC. This translates into CASGASSGANVLTF.

In its sample, this clonotype was seen a few times. The chain links TRBV12-3 or TRBV12-4 to TRBJ2-1, with no clear D. The CDR3 consists of 11 residues. Trimming left V 5 bases short and J 8 bases short, with 7 bases between. This CDR3 is CASSRSHEQFF. The DNA of the CDR3 is TGTGCCAGCAGTCGTAGCCATGAGCAGTTCTTC.

This clonotype was observed many times. The J gene is TRBJ1-1, the V gene TRBV29-1; no firm D call. The CDR3 covers 13 residues. Germline lookup yields CDR1 SQVTM and CDR2 ANQGSEA. Trimming cost V 0 bases and J 1 base, with 6 bases left between them. The CDR3 region has the DNA TGCAGCGTTGAAGATGCAGAGAACACTGAAGCTTTCTTT. This sequence encodes CSVEDAENTEAFF.

This clonotype was seen ten or more times. The chain combines TRBV7-9 with TRBJ2-2; tentatively, D is TRBD1 (6 bases). The CDR3 runs 14 residues. Germline assignment: CDR1 SEHNR and CDR2 FQNEAQ (reference sequence). The ends were cut back, 6 bases at V and 4 bases at J, with 12 bases in the middle. The CDR3 is CASRLDSSTGELFF. For the CDR3, the DNA is TGTGCCAGCAGATTGGACAGTTCCACCGGGGAGCTGTTTTTT.

This clonotype showed up many times. The rearrangement joins TRBV6-2 or TRBV6-3 to TRBJ1-2, with D uncertain. V dropped 2 bases and J dropped 3 bases, with 7 bases sitting between them. Germline V gene data show CDR1 as MNHEY and CDR2 as SVGEGT. The CDR3 spans 13 residues. CDR3 residues: CASSYERDYGYTF. The DNA of the CDR3 is TGTGCCAGCAGTTACGAACGGGACTATGGCTACACCTTC.